The TCR beta chain described here comes from a study of OX40 agonist ivuxolimab in advanced cancers. Study background: One patient with hepatocellular carcinoma and two with cutaneous melanoma, three in all, had partial responses.

The ends lost 10 bases at V and 1 base at J; junction bases unmatched: 10. This CDR3 has 15 residues. Germline V gives CDR1 MNHEY, CDR2 SMNVEV (reference sequence). Data came from immunoSEQ multiplex PCR; TCRdb stores just in-frame clones and leaves some out. The table shows roughly 13,000 clones, with under 95% occurring only once. The chain uses TRBV27 and TRBJ2-1; 7 positions match TRBD2. This sequence originates from an adult with an advanced solid tumor such as melanoma, head and neck, liver or kidney cancer. The material sequenced was CD4+ or CD8+ T cells sorted from blood, taken in a trial of the OX40 agonist ivuxolimab. The CDR3 DNA is TGTGCCATCGGGACTACAGAGGATTCCTACAATGAGCAGTTCTTC. Its protein is CAIGTTEDSYNEQFF.